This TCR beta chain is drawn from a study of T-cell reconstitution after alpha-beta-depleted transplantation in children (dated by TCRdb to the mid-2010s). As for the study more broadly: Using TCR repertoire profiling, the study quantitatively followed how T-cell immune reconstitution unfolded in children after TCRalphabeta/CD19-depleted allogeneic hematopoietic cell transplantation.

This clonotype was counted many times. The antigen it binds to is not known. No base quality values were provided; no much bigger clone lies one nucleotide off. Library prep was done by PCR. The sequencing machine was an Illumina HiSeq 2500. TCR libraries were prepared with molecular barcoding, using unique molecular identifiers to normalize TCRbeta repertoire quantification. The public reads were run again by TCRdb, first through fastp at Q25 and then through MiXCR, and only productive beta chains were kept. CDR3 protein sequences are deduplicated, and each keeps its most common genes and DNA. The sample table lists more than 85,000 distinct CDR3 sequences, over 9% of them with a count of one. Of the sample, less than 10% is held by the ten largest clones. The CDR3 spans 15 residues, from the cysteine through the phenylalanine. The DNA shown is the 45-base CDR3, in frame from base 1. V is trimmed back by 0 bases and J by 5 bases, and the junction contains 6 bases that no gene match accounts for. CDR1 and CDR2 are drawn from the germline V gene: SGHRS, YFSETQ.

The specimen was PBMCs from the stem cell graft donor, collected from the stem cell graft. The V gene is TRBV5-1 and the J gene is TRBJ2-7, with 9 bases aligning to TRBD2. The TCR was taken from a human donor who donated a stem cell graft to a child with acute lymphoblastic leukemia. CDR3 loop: CASSLGVAGVDEQYF. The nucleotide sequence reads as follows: TGCGCCAGCAGCTTGGGAGTAGCGGGAGTCGACGAGCAGTACTTC. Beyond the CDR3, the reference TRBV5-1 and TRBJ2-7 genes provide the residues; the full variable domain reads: KAGVTQTPRYLIKTRGQQVTLSCSPISGHRSVSWYQQTPGQGLQFLFEYFSETQRNKGNFPGRFSGRQFSNSRSEMNVSTLELGDSALYLCASSLGVAGVDEQYFGPGTRLTVT.